This section outlines one T cell receptor (beta chain) sequence together with its context. The data belong to a study of blood T cell repertoires in COVID-19. The wider study: Sources were T cells, B-cell-depleted T cells, or PBMCs; the material itself was cDNA or gDNA.

As originally analysed: Amplified reference gene primers provided the basis for estimating nucleated cell counts. TCRdb's table, derived via immunoSEQ multiplex PCR, lists solely in-frame clones and lacks some. That table furnishes V, J and clone size, whereas the DNA furnished D and trimming. Counted here are around 300,000 clones, about nine tenths occurring once; the ten biggest clones make up approximately 2.2%. Germline CDR1 and CDR2: WNHNN and SYGVQD (reference sequence). Trimming cost V 2 bases and J 4 bases; bases outside gene matches: 14. This CDR3 spans 17 amino acids. The chain has TRBV10-1 and TRBJ2-7; 7 bases are shared with TRBD1. The material sequenced was peripheral blood. This receptor was obtained from a man in his late teens or twenties with active or convalescent COVID-19. In nucleotides, the CDR3 is TGCGCCAGCAGTGAGCACGTCGGGACAGCGGTTGGATACGAGCAGTACTTC. Its translation is CASSEHVGTAVGYEQYF.